Sequencing of this T cell receptor (beta chain) was carried out in a study of T cell changes during pregnancy in multiple sclerosis. TCRdb's table, derived via immunoSEQ multiplex PCR, lists solely in-frame clones and lacks some. The data show some 71,000 clones, around 92% seen once. This clonotype originated in a female donor with multiple sclerosis, enrolled in a pregnancy study. The sequenced sample was peripheral blood, obtained after pregnancy.

The CDR3 nucleotides read TGTGCCAGCAGCGGAGGACTAGCGGGCGACGAGCAGTACTTC. It translates to CASSGGLAGDEQYF. The rearrangement links TRBV9 to TRBJ2-7; 11 positions match TRBD2. With V trimmed by 3 bases and J by 5 bases, 4 bases remained unmatched. CDR1 and CDR2 (germline): SGDLS, YYNGEE. This CDR3 is 14 amino acids long.